The entry below gives a single TCR beta chain sequence along with its context. Its specificity is unknown. The sample holds other DNA sequences that translate to the same CDR3. Researchers ran the assay at a deep level. Genomic DNA (from each subset) was split evenly across several immunoSEQ plates. Repertoires were generated with immunoSEQ multiplex PCR, while TCRdb's copy carries only in-frame clones and drops some. The sample carries around 2.1 million clones, 93% recorded once. The data were taken from a study of shared clonotypes between healthy human individuals. The CDR3 has 14 amino acids. Per the germline V gene, CDR1 is SGHNT and CDR2 is YYREEE (reference sequence). V was cut by 4 bases and J by 4 bases, with 15 bases left in between. Findings and caveats of the study: Some naive CD4 clonotypes, roughly 5%, turned up in common across four donors.

Naive CD8 populations comprised CD45RO-negative cells positively selected for CCR7, excluding terminally differentiated effector memory CD45RA+ cells. Sequenced input: naive CD8+ T cells from PBMCs. The receptor was isolated from a man aged 18 to 30 in good health. Some clones in this sample may be carry-over from other donors' samples. The chain employs TRBV5-4 and TRBJ2-7; either TRBD1 or TRBD2 may supply D (6 bases each). In nucleotides, the CDR3 is TGTGCCAGCAGCCAGGGGACCGGGGGATACGAGCAGTACTTC. Its protein product is CASSQGTGGYEQYF.